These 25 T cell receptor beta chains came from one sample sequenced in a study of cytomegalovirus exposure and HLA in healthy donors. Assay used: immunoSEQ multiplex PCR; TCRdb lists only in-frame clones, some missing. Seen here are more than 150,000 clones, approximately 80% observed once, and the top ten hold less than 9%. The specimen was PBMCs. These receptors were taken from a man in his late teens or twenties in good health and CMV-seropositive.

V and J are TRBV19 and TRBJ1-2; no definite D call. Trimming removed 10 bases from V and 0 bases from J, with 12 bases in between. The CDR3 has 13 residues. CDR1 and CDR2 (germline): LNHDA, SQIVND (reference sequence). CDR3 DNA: TGTGCCACCCGTCCCGTCTCTAACTATGGCTACACCTTC. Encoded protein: CATRPVSNYGYTF.

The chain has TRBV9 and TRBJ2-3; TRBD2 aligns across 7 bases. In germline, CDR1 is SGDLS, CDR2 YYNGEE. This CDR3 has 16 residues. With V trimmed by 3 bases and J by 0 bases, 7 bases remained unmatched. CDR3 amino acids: CASSGIGGGSTDTQYF. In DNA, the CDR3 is TGTGCCAGCAGCGGTATTGGGGGAGGGAGCACAGATACGCAGTATTTT.

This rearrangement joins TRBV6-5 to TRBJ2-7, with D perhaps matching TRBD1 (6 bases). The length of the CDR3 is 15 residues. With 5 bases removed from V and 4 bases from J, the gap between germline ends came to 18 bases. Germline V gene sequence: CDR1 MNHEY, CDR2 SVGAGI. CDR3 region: CASSRDTLGGYEQYF. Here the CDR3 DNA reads TGTGCCAGCAGTAGGGACACCCTGGGCGGGTACGAGCAGTACTTC.

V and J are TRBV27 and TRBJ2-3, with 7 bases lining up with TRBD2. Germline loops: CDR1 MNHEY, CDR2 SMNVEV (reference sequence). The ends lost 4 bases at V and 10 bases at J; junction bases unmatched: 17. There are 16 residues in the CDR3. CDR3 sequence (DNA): TGTGCCAGCAGTTCCCCCCAGCGGGACCCCACGTCTTCGCAGTATTTT. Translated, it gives CASSSPQRDPTSSQYF.

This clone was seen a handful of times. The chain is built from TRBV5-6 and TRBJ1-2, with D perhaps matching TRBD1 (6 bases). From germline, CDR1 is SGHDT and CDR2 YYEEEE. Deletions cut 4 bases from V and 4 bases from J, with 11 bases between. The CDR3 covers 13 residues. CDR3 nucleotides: TGTGCCAGCAGCGCGGTCAGGGGCTATGGCTACACCTTC. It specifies CASSAVRGYGYTF.

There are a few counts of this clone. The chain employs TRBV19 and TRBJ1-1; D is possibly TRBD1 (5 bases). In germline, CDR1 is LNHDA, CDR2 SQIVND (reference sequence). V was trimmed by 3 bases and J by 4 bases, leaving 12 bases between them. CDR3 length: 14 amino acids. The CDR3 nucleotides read TGTGCCAGTAGTATCCCTAGGACAACCACTGAAGCTTTCTTT. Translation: CASSIPRTTTEAFF.

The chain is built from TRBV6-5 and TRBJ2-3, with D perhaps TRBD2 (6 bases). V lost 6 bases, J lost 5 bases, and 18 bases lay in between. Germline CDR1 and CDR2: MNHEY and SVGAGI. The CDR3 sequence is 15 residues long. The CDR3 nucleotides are TGTGCCAGCAGCTTCCGCGGGGCTATGATAGATACGCAGTATTTT. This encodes CASSFRGAMIDTQYF.

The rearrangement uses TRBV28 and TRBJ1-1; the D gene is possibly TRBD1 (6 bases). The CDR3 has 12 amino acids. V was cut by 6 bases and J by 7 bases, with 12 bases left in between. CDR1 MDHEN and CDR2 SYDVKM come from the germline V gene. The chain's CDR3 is CASSIRDIEAFF. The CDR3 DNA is TGTGCCAGCAGCATTCGGGACATTGAAGCTTTCTTT.

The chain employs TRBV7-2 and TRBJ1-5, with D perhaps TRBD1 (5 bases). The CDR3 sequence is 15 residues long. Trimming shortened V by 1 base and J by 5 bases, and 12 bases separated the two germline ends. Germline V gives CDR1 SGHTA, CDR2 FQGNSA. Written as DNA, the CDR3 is TGTGCCAGCAGCTTAGAGGGGCAGCCGTATCAGCCCCAGCATTTT. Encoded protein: CASSLEGQPYQPQHF. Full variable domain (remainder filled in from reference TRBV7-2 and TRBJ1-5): GAGVSQSPSNKVTEKGKDVELRCDPISGHTALYWYRQSLGQGLEFLIYFQGNSAPDKSGLPSDRFSAERTGGSVSTLTIQRTQQEDSAVYLCASSLEGQPYQPQHFGDGTRLSIL.

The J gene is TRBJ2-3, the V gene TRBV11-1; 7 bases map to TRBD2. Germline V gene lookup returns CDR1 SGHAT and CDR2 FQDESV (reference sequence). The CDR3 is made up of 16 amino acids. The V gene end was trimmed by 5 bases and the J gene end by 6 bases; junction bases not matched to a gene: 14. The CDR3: CASSQRDVGGSDTQYF. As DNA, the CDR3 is TGTGCCAGCAGCCAACGGGACGTGGGCGGGAGTGATACGCAGTATTTT.

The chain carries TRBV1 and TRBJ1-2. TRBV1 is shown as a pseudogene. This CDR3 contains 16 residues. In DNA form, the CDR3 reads TGCACCAGCAGCCAAGAGCGGACCGGGAGGTGCTATGGCTACACCTTC. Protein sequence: CTSSQERTGRCYGYTF.

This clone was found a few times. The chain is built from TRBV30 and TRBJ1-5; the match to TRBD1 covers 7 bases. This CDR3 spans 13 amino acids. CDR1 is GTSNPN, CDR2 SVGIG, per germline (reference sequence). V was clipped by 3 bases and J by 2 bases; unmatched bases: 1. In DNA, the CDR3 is TGTGCCTGGAGAGGGACAGGCAATCAGCCCCAGCATTTT. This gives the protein CAWRGTGNQPQHF.

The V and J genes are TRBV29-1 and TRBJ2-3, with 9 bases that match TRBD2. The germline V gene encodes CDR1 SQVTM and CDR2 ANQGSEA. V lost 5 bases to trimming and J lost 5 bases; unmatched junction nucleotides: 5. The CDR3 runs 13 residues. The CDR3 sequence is CSVLQAGGDTQYF. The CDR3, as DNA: TGCAGCGTTCTTCAAGCGGGAGGAGATACGCAGTATTTT.

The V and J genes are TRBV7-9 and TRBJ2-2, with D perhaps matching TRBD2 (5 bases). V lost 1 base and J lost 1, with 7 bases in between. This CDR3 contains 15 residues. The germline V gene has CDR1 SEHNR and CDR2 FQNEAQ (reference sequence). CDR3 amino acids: CASSLVAGNTGELFF. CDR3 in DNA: TGTGCCAGCAGCTTAGTGGCGGGGAACACCGGGGAGCTGTTTTTT.

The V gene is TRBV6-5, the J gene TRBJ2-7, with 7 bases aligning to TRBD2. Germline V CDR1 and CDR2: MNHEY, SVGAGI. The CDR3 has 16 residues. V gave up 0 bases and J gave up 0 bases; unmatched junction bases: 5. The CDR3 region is CASSYSGGTSSYEQYF. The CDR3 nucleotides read TGTGCCAGCAGTTACTCGGGAGGGACTTCCTCCTACGAGCAGTACTTC.

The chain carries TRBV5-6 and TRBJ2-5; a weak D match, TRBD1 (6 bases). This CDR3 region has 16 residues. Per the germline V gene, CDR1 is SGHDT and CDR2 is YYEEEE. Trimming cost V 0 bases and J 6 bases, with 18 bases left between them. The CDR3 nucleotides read TGTGCCAGCAGCTTGGGGGGGCTCTCAGCGGTCCAGACCCAGTACTTC. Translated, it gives CASSLGGLSAVQTQYF.

This CDR3 is CASPKKGERDEQYF. The CDR3 nucleotides read TGTGCCAGTCCCAAGAAGGGGGAGCGCGACGAGCAGTACTTC. This chain links TRBV6-8 with TRBJ2-7; tentatively, D is TRBD1 (6 bases). This CDR3 spans 14 amino acids. V dropped 9 bases and J dropped 5 bases, with 20 bases sitting between them. CDR1 MNHGY and CDR2 SAAAGT come from the germline V gene.

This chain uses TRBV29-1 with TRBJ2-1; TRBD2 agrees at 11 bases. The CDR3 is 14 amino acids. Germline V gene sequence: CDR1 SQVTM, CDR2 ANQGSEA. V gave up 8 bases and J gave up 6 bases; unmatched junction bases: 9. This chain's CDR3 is CSLTGLAGFNEQFF. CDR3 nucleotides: TGCAGCCTGACCGGACTAGCGGGTTTCAATGAGCAGTTCTTC.

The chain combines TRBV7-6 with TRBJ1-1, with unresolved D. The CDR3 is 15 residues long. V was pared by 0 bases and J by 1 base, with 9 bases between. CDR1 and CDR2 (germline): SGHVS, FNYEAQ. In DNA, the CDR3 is TGTGCCAGCAGCTTAGCCGTCACAAGGAACACTGAAGCTTTCTTT. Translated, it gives CASSLAVTRNTEAFF.

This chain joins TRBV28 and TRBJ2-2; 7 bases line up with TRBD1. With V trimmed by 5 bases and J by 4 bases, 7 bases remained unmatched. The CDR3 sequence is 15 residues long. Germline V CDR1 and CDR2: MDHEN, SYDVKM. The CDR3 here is CASSTTDRTTGELFF. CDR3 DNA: TGTGCCAGCAGTACTACGGACAGGACCACCGGGGAGCTGTTTTTT.

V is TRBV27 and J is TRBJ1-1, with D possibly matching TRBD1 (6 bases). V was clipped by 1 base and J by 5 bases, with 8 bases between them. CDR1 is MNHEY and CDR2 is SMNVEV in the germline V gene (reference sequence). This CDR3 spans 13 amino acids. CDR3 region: CASSLLGGTEAFF. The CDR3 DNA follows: TGTGCCAGCAGTTTATTAGGGGGAACTGAAGCTTTCTTT.

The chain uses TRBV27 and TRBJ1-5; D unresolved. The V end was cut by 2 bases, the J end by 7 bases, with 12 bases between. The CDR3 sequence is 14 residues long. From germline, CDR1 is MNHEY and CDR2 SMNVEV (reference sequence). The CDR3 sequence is CASSLDRGAQPQHF. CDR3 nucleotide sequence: TGTGCCAGCAGTTTAGACCGGGGAGCCCAGCCCCAGCATTTT.

CDR3 amino acids: CASSPGTSGRNEQYF. Written as DNA, the CDR3 is TGTGCCAGCAGTCCAGGGACTAGCGGGAGGAACGAGCAGTACTTC. The chain joins TRBV6-6 to TRBJ2-7; the match to TRBD2 covers 15 bases. V was clipped by 5 bases and J by 5 bases; unmatched bases: 4. CDR1 MNHNY and CDR2 SVGAGI come from the germline V gene (reference sequence). This CDR3 is 15 amino acids long.

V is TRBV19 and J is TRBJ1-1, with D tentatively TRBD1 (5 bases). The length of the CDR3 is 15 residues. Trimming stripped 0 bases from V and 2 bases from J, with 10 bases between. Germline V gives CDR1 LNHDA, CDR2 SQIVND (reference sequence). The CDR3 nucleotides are TGTGCCAGTAGTATAGATCACAGGTTTAACACTGAAGCTTTCTTT. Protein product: CASSIDHRFNTEAFF.

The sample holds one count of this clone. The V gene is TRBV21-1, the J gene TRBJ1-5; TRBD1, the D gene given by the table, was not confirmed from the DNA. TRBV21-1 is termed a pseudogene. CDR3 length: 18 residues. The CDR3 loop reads CASSNSGTGLNFNQPQHF. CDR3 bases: TGTGCCAGCAGCAACTCCGGGACAGGGCTTAACTTTAATCAGCCCCAGCATTTT.